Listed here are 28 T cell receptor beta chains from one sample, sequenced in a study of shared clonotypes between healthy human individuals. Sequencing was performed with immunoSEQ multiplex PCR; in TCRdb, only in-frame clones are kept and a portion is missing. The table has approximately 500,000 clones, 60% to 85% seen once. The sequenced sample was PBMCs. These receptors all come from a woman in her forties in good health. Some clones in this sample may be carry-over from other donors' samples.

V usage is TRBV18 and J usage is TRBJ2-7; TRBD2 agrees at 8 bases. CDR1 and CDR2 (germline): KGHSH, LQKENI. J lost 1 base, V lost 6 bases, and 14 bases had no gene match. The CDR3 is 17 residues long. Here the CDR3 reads CASSRPGLGSQSYEQYF. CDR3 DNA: TGTGCCAGCTCTCGTCCGGGACTAGGGTCACAATCCTACGAGCAGTACTTC.

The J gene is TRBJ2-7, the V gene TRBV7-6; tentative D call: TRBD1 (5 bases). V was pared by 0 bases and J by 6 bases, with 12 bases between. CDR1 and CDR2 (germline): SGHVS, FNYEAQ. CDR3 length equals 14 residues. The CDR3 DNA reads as TGTGCCAGCAGCTTAGCGGCTGGGGCTTCCGAGCAGTACTTC. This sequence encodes CASSLAAGASEQYF. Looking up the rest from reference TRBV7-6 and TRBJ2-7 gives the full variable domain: GAGVSQSPRYKVTKRGQDVALRCDPISGHVSLYWYRQALGQGPEFLTYFNYEAQQDKSGLPNDRFSAERPEGSISTLTIQRTEQRDSAMYRCASSLAAGASEQYFGPGTRLTVT.

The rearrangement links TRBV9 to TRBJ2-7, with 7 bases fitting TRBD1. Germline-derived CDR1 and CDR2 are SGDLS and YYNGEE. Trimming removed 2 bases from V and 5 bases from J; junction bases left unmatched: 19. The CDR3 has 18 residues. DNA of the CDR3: TGTGCCAGCAGCGTCCCTATGGGCCAAGACAGGGTTTGGGACGAGCAGTACTTC. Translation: CASSVPMGQDRVWDEQYF.

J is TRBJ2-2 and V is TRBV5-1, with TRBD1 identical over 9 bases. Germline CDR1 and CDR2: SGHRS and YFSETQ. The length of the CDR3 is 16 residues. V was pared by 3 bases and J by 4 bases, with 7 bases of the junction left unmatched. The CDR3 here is CASSWRGQGLTGELFF. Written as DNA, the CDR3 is TGCGCCAGCAGCTGGAGGGGACAGGGACTCACCGGGGAGCTGTTTTTT.

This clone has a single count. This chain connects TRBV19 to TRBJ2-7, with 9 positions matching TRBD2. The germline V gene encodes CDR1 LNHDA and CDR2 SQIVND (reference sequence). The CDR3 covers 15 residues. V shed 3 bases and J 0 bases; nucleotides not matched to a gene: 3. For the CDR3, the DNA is TGTGCCAGTAGTATGGCTAGCGGGACCTCCTACGAGCAGTACTTC. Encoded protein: CASSMASGTSYEQYF.

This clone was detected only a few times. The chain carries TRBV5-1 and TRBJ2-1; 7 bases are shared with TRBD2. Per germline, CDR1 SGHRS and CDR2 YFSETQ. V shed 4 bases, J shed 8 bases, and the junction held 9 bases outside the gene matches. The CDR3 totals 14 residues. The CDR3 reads CASSPSGERHEQFF. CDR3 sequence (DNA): TGCGCCAGCAGCCCCAGCGGGGAGAGGCATGAGCAGTTCTTC. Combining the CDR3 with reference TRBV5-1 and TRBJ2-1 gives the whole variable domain KAGVTQTPRYLIKTRGQQVTLSCSPISGHRSVSWYQQTPGQGLQFLFEYFSETQRNKGNFPGRFSGRQFSNSRSEMNVSTLELGDSALYLCASSPSGERHEQFFGPGTRLTVL.

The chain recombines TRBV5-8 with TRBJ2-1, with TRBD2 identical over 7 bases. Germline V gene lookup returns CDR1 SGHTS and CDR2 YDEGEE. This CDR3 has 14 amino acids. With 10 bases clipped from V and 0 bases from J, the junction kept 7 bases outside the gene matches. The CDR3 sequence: CAGPRDYSYNEQFF. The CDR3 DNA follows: TGTGCCGGACCGCGGGACTACTCCTACAATGAGCAGTTCTTC.

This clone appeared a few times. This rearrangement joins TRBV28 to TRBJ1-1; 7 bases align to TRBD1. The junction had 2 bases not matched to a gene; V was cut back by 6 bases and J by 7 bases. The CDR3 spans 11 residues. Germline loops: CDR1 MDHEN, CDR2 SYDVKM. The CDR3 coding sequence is TGTGCCAGCAGAGACAGGGATGAAGCTTTCTTT. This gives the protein CASRDRDEAFF.

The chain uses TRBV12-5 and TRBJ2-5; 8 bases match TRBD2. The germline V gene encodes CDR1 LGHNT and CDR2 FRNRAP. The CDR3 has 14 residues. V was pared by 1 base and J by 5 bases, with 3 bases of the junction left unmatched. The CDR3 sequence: CASGLDRTSETQYF. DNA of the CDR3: TGTGCTAGTGGTTTGGACCGGACTAGCGAGACCCAGTACTTC.

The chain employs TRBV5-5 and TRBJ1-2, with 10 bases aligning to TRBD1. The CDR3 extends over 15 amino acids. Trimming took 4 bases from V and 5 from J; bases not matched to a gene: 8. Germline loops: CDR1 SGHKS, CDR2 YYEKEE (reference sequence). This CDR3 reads CASSQDRGLWYGYTF. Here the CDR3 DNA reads TGTGCCAGCAGCCAAGACAGGGGGCTGTGGTATGGCTACACCTTC.

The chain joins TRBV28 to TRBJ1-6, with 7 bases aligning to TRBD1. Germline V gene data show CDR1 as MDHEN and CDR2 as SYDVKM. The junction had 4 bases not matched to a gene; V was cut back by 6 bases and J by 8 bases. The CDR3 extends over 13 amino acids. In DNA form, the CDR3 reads TGTGCCAGCAGGGGACAGACTCATTCACCCCTCCACTTT. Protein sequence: CASRGQTHSPLHF.

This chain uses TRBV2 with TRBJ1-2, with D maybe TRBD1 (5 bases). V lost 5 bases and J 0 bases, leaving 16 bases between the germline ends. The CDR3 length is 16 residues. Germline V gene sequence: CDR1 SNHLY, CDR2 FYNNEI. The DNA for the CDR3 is TGTGCCAGCAGTCCCGGGACTCTCCCGCCTAACTATGGCTACACCTTC. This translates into CASSPGTLPPNYGYTF.

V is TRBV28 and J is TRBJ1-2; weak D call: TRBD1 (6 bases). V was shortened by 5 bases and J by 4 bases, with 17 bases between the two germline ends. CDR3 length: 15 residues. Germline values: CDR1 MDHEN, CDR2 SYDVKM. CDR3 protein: CASSRAQGLTYGYTF. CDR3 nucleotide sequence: TGTGCCAGCAGTAGGGCTCAGGGGCTTACCTATGGCTACACCTTC.

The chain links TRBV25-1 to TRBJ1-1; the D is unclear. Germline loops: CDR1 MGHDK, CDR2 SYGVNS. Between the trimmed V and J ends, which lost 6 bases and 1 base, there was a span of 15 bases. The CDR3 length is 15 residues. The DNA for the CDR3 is TGTGCCAGCAGGGTCTCCCTTGACGGGAACACTGAAGCTTTCTTT. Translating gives CASRVSLDGNTEAFF.

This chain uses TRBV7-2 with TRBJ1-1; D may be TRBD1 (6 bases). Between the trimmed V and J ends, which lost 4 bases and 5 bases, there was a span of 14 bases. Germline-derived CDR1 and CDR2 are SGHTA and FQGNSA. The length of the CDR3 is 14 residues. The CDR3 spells CASSSTGRSTEAFF. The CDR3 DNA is TGTGCCAGCAGCTCAACAGGGAGGAGTACTGAAGCTTTCTTT.

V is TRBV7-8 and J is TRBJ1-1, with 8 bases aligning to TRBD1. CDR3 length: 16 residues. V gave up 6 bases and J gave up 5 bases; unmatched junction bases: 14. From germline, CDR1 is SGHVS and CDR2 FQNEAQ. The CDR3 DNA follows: TGTGCCAGCAGACCCGAACCCCAGGGGGCTGCTACTGAAGCTTTCTTT. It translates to CASRPEPQGAATEAFF.

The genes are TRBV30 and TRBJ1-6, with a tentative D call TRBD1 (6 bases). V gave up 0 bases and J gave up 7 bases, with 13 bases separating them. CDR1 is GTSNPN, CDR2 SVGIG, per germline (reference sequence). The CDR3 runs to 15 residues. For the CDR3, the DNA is TGTGCCTGGAGTGTATCGGGGGCCCCGAATTCACCCCTCCACTTT. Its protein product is CAWSVSGAPNSPLHF.

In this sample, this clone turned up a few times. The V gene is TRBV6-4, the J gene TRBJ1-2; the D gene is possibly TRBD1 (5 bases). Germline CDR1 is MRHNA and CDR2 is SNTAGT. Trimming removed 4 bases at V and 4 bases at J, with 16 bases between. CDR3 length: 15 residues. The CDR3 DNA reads TGTGCCAGCAGTGGCCGGGACGCCGAGGGCTATGGCTACACCTTC. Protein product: CASSGRDAEGYGYTF.

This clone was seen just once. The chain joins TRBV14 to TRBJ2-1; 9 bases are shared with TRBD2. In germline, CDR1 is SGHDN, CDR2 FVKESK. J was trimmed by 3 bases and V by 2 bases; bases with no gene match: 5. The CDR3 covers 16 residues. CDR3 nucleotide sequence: TGTGCCAGCAGCCAACCAAGACTAGCGGTCTACAATGAGCAGTTCTTC. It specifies CASSQPRLAVYNEQFF.

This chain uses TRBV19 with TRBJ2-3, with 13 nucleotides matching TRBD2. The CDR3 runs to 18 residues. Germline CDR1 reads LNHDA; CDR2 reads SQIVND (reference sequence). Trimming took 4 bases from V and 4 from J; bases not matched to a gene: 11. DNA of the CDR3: TGTGCCAGTAGTAGGGGACTAGCGGGAAATCCACGAGCAGATACGCAGTATTTT. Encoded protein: CASSRGLAGNPRADTQYF. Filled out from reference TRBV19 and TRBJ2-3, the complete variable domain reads DGGITQSPKYLFRKEGQNVTLSCEQNLNHDAMYWYRQDPGQGLRLIYYSQIVNDFQKGDIAEGYSVSREKKESFPLTVTSAQKNPTAFYLCASSRGLAGNPRADTQYFGPGTRLTVL.

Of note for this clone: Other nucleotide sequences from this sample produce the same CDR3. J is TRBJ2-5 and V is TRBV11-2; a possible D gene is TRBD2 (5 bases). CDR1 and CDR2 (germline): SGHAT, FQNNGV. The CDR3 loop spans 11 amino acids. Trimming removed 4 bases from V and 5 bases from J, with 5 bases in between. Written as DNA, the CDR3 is TGTGCCAGCAGCTCGGGGGAGACCCAGTACTTC. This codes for CASSSGETQYF.

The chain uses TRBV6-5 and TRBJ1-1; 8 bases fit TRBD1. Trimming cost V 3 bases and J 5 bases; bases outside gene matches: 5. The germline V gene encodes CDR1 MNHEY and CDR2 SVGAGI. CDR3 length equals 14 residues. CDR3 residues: CASSYNRGGTEAFF. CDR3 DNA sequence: TGTGCCAGCAGTTATAACAGGGGGGGTACTGAAGCTTTCTTT.

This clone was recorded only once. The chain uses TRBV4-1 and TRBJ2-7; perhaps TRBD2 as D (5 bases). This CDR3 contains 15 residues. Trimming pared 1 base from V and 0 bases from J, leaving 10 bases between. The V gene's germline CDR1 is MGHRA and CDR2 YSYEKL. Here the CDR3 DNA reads TGCGCCAGCAGCCAAGCTAGCCGTATCTCCTACGAGCAGTACTTC. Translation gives CASSQASRISYEQYF.

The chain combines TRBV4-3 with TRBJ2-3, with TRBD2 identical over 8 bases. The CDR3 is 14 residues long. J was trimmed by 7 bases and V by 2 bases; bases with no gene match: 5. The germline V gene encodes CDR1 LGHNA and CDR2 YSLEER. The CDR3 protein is CASSQRQRENTQYF. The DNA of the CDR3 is TGCGCCAGCAGCCAACGCCAGCGGGAGAATACGCAGTATTTT.

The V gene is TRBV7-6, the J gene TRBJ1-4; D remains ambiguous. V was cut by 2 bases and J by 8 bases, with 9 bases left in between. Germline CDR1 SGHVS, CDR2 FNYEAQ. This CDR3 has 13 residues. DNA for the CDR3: TGTGCCAGCAGCTTATGGCAGGACGAAAAACTGTTTTTT. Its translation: CASSLWQDEKLFF.

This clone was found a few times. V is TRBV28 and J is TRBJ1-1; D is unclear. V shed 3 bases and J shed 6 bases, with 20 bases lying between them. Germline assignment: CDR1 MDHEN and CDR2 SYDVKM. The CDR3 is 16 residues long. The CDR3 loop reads CASSFPRRAVTPEAFF. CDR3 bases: TGTGCCAGCAGTTTCCCCCGCCGGGCAGTAACCCCTGAAGCTTTCTTT.

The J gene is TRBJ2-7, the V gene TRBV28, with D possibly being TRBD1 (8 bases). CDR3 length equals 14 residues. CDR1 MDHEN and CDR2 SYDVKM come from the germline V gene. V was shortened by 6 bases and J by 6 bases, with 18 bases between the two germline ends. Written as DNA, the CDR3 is TGTGCCAGCAGGACCACAGGGGGAGGGGCCGAGCAGTACTTC. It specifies CASRTTGGGAEQYF.

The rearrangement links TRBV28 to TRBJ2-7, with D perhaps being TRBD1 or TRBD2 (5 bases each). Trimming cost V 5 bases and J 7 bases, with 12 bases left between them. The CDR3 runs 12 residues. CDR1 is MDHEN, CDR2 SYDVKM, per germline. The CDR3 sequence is CASSPPGGEQYF. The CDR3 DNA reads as TGTGCCAGCAGTCCCCCTGGGGGTGAGCAGTACTTC.